The clone carrying this T cell receptor beta chain was observed a handful of times. Its antigen is not identified. This sample is drawn from a study of blood T cells in healthy people across ages. V shed 0 bases and J 10 bases; nucleotides not matched to a gene: 5. This CDR3 has 15 amino acids. Germline V gives CDR1 LGHNA, CDR2 YSLEER. Study-level results: Estimates of total diversity, which came from one million sequenced T cells, were considered to be underestimates. As naive T cell percentage varied, TCR beta diversity correlated strongly with it.

A J-beta primer mix and a sample-barcoded 5' primer were used in a second PCR of about 7 to 12 cycles. The yield of each sample was at least 2.5 million CDR3-containing paired-end reads. From the 5' RACE reads, TCRdb called clonotypes with MiXCR, one entry per CDR3 protein. The top ten clones hold about a quarter of a sample with hundreds of thousands of distinct CDR3 sequences, roughly 56% of them seen once. Isolated PBMCs totaled at least 6 million in each sample. The clonotype was recovered from a man in his forties in good health. V is TRBV4-3 and J is TRBJ2-1; 11 bases are shared with TRBD2. The sequenced material came from blood. The CDR3 is CASSQELAGVSEQFF. DNA of the CDR3: TGCGCCAGCAGCCAAGAACTAGCGGGAGTGAGCGAGCAGTTCTTC.